This T cell receptor (beta chain) was profiled in a study of Graves' ophthalmopathy and Graves' hyperthyroidism. This clonotype was detected ten times or more. This CDR3 has 16 residues. The germline CDR1 and CDR2 sequences are SGHTA and FQGNSA. With 2 bases clipped from V and 3 bases from J, the junction kept 8 bases outside the gene matches. Amplifying from RNA transcripts, the study obtained TCR beta CDR3 regions. Second-round multiplex PCR followed a first-round RT-PCR using HTBI primers. TCRdb itself ran the multiplex PCR reads through MiXCR, one entry per CDR3 protein. The sample records more than 300,000 distinct CDR3 sequences, approximately 15% being singletons.

The receptor was derived from a woman aged 18-30 years with stable Graves' hyperthyroidism. The chain couples TRBV7-2 to TRBJ2-7; 9 bases match TRBD2. Sequenced material: peripheral blood. The CDR3 sequence: CASSLRRGGQFYEQYF. The CDR3 region has the DNA TGTGCCAGCAGCTTAAGGCGGGGGGGCCAGTTCTACGAGCAGTACTTC.